The rows below give T cell receptor beta chains drawn from one sample of a study of tumour-infiltrating T cells in Burkitt lymphoma. Clones were sequenced by immunoSEQ multiplex PCR, and TCRdb holds only the in-frame ones, with some missing. The sample consists of around 8,000 clones, roughly two thirds of them appearing once. Sequencing was done on a sample of tumor tissue. All receptors come from a human donor with diffuse large B-cell lymphoma. Both conserved end residues are part of each CDR3. Each record gives: CDR3 protein, CDR3 DNA, J gene, V gene, D gene, clone size. D genes are given only for firm matches. Some rows have no size entry. The others give once, few or many, or a class for an expanded clone.

cdr3_aa: CASSVGSLAGELFF; cdr3_nt: TGTGCCAGCAGCGTGGGGTCTCTGGCCGGGGAGCTGTTTTTT; j_call: TRBJ2-2; v_call: TRBV5-6; d_call: NA; clone_size: NA
cdr3_aa: CASSLVPTNTEAFF; cdr3_nt: TGTGCCAGCAGCTTAGTTCCGACAAACACTGAAGCTTTCTTT; j_call: TRBJ1-1; v_call: TRBV7-2; d_call: NA; clone_size: NA
cdr3_aa: CASSLGTGTRGYTF; cdr3_nt: TGCGCCAGCAGCTTGGGGACAGGGACCCGGGGCTACACCTTC; j_call: TRBJ1-2; v_call: TRBV5-1; d_call: TRBD1; clone_size: NA
cdr3_aa: CAISPSGAGGQETQYF; cdr3_nt: TGTGCCATCAGTCCTAGTGGGGCGGGTGGCCAAGAGACCCAGTACTTC; j_call: TRBJ2-5; v_call: TRBV10-3; d_call: NA; clone_size: NA
cdr3_aa: CASSPGKDYNEKLFF; cdr3_nt: TGTGCCAGCAGCCCAGGAAAGGACTATAATGAAAAACTGTTTTTT; j_call: TRBJ1-4; v_call: TRBV7-7; d_call: NA; clone_size: NA
cdr3_aa: CASSFWAVLEAFF; cdr3_nt: TGTGCCAGCAGCTTCTGGGCCGTACTAGAAGCTTTCTTT; j_call: TRBJ1-1; v_call: TRBV5-6; d_call: NA; clone_size: NA
cdr3_aa: CASSFGTGRLHF; cdr3_nt: TGTGCCAGCAGCTTCGGGACAGGGAGGCTGCACTTC; j_call: TRBJ1-2; v_call: TRBV7-2; d_call: TRBD1; clone_size: NA
cdr3_aa: CASSLGGDQPQHF; cdr3_nt: TGTGCCAGCAGCTTAGGTGGGGATCAGCCCCAGCATTTT; j_call: TRBJ1-5; v_call: TRBV7-6; d_call: NA; clone_size: few
cdr3_aa: CASSRIGGTYEQYF; cdr3_nt: TGTGCCAGCAGCCGGATCGGGGGTACCTACGAGCAGTACTTC; j_call: TRBJ2-7; v_call: TRBV14; d_call: NA; clone_size: NA
cdr3_aa: CASSLGDRDEAFF; cdr3_nt: TGTGCCAGCAGCTTGGGGGACAGGGATGAAGCTTTCTTT; j_call: TRBJ1-1; v_call: TRBV5-6; d_call: TRBD1; clone_size: NA
cdr3_aa: CASSLDFRDFTYGYTF; cdr3_nt: TGTGCCAGCAGCTTGGATTTTAGGGATTTTACTTATGGCTACACCTTC; j_call: TRBJ1-2; v_call: TRBV5-4; d_call: NA; clone_size: few
cdr3_aa: CASSGHGRQGEAEAFF; cdr3_nt: TGTGCCAGCAGTGGCCATGGGAGACAGGGGGAAGCTGAAGCTTTCTTT; j_call: TRBJ1-1; v_call: TRBV25-1; d_call: TRBD1; clone_size: NA
cdr3_aa: CASSEWSGGAYEQYF; cdr3_nt: TGTGCCAGCAGTGAATGGAGCGGGGGGGCCTACGAGCAGTACTTC; j_call: TRBJ2-7; v_call: TRBV2; d_call: TRBD2; clone_size: NA
cdr3_aa: CASSLEFGGADEKLFF; cdr3_nt: TGTGCCAGCAGCTTAGAATTCGGGGGCGCCGATGAAAAACTGTTTTTT; j_call: TRBJ1-4; v_call: TRBV7-2; d_call: NA; clone_size: few
cdr3_aa: CSVEDEPGRSYNEQFF; cdr3_nt: TGCAGCGTTGAAGATGAGCCAGGGAGGTCCTACAATGAGCAGTTCTTC; j_call: TRBJ2-1; v_call: TRBV29-1; d_call: NA; clone_size: NA
cdr3_aa: CASRQNRDTEAFF; cdr3_nt: TGTGCCAGTAGACAGAATAGGGACACTGAAGCTTTCTTT; j_call: TRBJ1-1; v_call: TRBV19; d_call: NA; clone_size: NA
cdr3_aa: CASSLGSGANQPQHF; cdr3_nt: TGTGCCAGCAGCTTAGGATCAGGGGCCAATCAGCCCCAGCATTTT; j_call: TRBJ1-5; v_call: TRBV13; d_call: NA; clone_size: NA
cdr3_aa: CASSERTGILPEAFF; cdr3_nt: TGCGCCAGCAGTGAGCGGACAGGGATACTTCCTGAAGCTTTCTTT; j_call: TRBJ1-1; v_call: TRBV10-2; d_call: TRBD1; clone_size: once
cdr3_aa: CARSSGGINPWSSDTQYF; cdr3_nt: TGTGCCAGAAGCTCCGGGGGGATTAACCCGTGGAGCTCAGATACGCAGTATTTT; j_call: TRBJ2-3; v_call: TRBV7-5; d_call: NA; clone_size: NA
cdr3_aa: CASSHPTENTEAFF; cdr3_nt: TGCGCCAGCAGTCACCCGACAGAGAACACTGAAGCTTTCTTT; j_call: TRBJ1-1; v_call: TRBV23-1; d_call: NA; clone_size: NA
cdr3_aa: CASSLGTGPGYGYTF; cdr3_nt: TGTGCCAGCAGCTTAGGGACAGGGCCGGGGTATGGCTACACCTTC; j_call: TRBJ1-2; v_call: TRBV11-2; d_call: TRBD1; clone_size: NA
cdr3_aa: CASSYSVRRPLHF; cdr3_nt: TGTGCCAGCAGTTACTCGGTCAGGAGACCCCTCCACTTT; j_call: TRBJ1-6; v_call: TRBV6-6; d_call: NA; clone_size: NA
cdr3_aa: CASSPGGSGNTIYF; cdr3_nt: TGTGCCAGCAGCCCAGGGGGCTCTGGAAACACCATATATTTT; j_call: TRBJ1-3; v_call: TRBV2; d_call: TRBD1; clone_size: NA
cdr3_aa: CASTLAYGINEQFF; cdr3_nt: TGTGCCAGCACACTAGCGTATGGGATCAATGAGCAGTTCTTC; j_call: TRBJ2-1; v_call: TRBV6-5; d_call: TRBD2; clone_size: NA
cdr3_aa: CASSARAEAGYTF; cdr3_nt: TGTGCCAGCAGCGCGAGGGCAGAGGCTGGCTACACCTTC; j_call: TRBJ1-2; v_call: TRBV9; d_call: NA; clone_size: NA
cdr3_aa: CASSRTSGDYNEQFF; cdr3_nt: TGTGCCAGCAGCCGTACTAGCGGGGACTACAATGAGCAGTTCTTC; j_call: TRBJ2-1; v_call: TRBV6-5; d_call: TRBD2; clone_size: once
cdr3_aa: CASSKGQGWQETQYF; cdr3_nt: TGTGCCAGCAGCAAAGGACAGGGTTGGCAAGAGACCCAGTACTTC; j_call: TRBJ2-5; v_call: TRBV7-2; d_call: TRBD1; clone_size: NA
cdr3_aa: CASSPQEVAYNEQFF; cdr3_nt: TGTGCCAGCAGTCCCCAGGAGGTCGCCTACAATGAGCAGTTCTTC; j_call: TRBJ2-1; v_call: TRBV6-5; d_call: NA; clone_size: NA
cdr3_aa: CASSLARGASGYTF; cdr3_nt: TGTGCCAGCAGCTTAGCGAGGGGGGCGTCTGGCTACACCTTC; j_call: TRBJ1-2; v_call: TRBV7-8; d_call: NA; clone_size: NA
cdr3_aa: CASSPGTPAYMNTEAFF; cdr3_nt: TGCGCCAGCAGCCCCGGAACGCCCGCGTACATGAACACTGAAGCTTTCTTT; j_call: TRBJ1-1; v_call: TRBV5-1; d_call: NA; clone_size: once
cdr3_aa: CASSWGLEQFF; cdr3_nt: TGTGCCAGCAGCTGGGGACTAGAGCAGTTCTTC; j_call: TRBJ2-1; v_call: TRBV5-4; d_call: TRBD2; clone_size: NA
cdr3_aa: CASSRDRRGDEQFF; cdr3_nt: TGTGCCAGCAGCAGGGACAGGCGAGGCGATGAGCAGTTCTTC; j_call: TRBJ2-1; v_call: TRBV9; d_call: TRBD1; clone_size: NA
cdr3_aa: CASSETRDRGLYEQYF; cdr3_nt: TGTGCCAGCAGTGAAACACGGGACAGGGGATTATACGAGCAGTACTTC; j_call: TRBJ2-7; v_call: TRBV6-1; d_call: TRBD1; clone_size: NA
cdr3_aa: CASSPRTAYEQYF; cdr3_nt: TGTGCCAGCAGCCCTAGGACAGCCTACGAGCAGTACTTC; j_call: TRBJ2-7; v_call: TRBV5-8; d_call: NA; clone_size: NA
cdr3_aa: CASSVLTANYGYTF; cdr3_nt: TGTGCCAGCAGTGTACTGACAGCAAACTATGGCTACACCTTC; j_call: TRBJ1-2; v_call: TRBV2; d_call: NA; clone_size: NA
cdr3_aa: CASSVGAYNSPLHF; cdr3_nt: TGTGCCAGCAGCGTAGGAGCCTATAATTCACCCCTCCACTTT; j_call: TRBJ1-6; v_call: TRBV9; d_call: NA; clone_size: NA